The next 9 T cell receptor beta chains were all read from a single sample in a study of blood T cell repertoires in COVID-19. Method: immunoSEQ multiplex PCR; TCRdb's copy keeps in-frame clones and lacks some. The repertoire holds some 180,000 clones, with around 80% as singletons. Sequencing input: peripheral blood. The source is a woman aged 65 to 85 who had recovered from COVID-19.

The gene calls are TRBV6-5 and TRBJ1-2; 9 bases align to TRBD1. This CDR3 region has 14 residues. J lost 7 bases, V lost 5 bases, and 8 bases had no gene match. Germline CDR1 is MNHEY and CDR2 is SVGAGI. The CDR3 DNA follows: TGTGCCAGCAGTACCCGGGACAGGGTGGGTGGCTACACCTTC. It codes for CASSTRDRVGGYTF.

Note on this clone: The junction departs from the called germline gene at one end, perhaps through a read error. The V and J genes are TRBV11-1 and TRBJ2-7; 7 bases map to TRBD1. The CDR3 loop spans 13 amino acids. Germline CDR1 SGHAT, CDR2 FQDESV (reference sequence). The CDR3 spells CASSTRTGAHQNF. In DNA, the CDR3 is TGTGCCAGCAGCACCCGAACAGGGGCCCATCAGAACTTC.

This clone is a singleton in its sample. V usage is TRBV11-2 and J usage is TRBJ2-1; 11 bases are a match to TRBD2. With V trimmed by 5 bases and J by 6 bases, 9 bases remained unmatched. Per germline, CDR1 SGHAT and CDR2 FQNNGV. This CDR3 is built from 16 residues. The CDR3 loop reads CASSALAGVGPNEQFF. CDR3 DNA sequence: TGTGCCAGCAGCGCACTAGCGGGAGTTGGCCCCAATGAGCAGTTCTTC.

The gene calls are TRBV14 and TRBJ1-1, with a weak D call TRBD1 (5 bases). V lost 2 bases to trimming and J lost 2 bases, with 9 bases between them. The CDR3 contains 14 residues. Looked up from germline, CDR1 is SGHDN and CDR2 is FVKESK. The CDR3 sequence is CASSQWGGNTEAFF. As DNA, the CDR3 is TGTGCCAGCAGCCAATGGGGGGGAAACACTGAAGCTTTCTTT.

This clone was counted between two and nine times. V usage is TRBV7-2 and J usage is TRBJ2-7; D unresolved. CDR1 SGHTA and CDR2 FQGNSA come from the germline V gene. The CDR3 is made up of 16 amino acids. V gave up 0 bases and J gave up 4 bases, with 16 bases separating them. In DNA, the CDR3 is TGTGCCAGCAGCTTAGCGTTGGCGGTCGGAGCATACGAGCAGTACTTC. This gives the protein CASSLALAVGAYEQYF.

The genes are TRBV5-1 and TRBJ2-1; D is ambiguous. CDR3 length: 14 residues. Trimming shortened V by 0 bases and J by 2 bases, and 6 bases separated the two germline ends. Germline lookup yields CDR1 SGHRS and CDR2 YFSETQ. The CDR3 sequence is CASSLGGAYNEQFF. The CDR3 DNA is TGCGCCAGCAGCTTGGGAGGCGCCTACAATGAGCAGTTCTTC.

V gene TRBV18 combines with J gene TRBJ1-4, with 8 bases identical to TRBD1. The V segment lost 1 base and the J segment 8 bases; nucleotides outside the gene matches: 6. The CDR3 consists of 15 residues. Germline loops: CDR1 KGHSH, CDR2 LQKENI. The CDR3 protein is CASSPRAGGQEKLFF. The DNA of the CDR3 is TGTGCCAGCTCACCACGGGCAGGGGGCCAGGAAAAACTGTTTTTT.

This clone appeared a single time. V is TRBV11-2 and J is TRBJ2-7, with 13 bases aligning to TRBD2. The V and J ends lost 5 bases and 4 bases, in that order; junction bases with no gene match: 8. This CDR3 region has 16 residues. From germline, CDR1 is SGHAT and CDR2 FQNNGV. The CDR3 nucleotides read TGTGCCAGCAGCCCCGCGCGGACTAGCGGGAGTTACGAGCAGTACTTC. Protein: CASSPARTSGSYEQYF.

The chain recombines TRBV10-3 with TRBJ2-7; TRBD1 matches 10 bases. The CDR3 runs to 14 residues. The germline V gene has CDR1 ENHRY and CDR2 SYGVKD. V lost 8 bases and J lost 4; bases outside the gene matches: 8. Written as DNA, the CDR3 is TGTGCCATCGGGGAGGACAGGGGGGTTTACGAGCAGTACTTC. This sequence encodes CAIGEDRGVYEQYF.